Described below is a single TCR beta chain sequence and its context. No antigen is known for it. One junction end does not reproduce the germline sequence, and a read error may be involved. MiXCR, applied by TCRdb to the 5' RACE reads, yields one record per CDR3 protein. Of 400,000 to 450,000 distinct CDR3 sequences listed, 15% to 20% are singletons. This entry belongs to a study of T-cell memory formation after mild COVID-19. Broader study findings: Certain responding clones were present in pre-infection memory, suggesting participation of cross-reactive memory. A second wave expanding day 15 to 37 was CD4+-biased; contracting clones were balanced. CM and EM subsets held most contracting CD4+ clones; EMRA held CD8+ ones. The authors left the SARS-CoV-2 specificity of second-wave clones peaking on day 37 unconfirmed.

The CDR3 contains 15 residues. The germline V gene has CDR1 KGHSH and CDR2 LQKENI. Sample: PBMCs or a T cell subset sorted from them (not recorded which). This receptor was taken from a man aged 18-30 years who had mild COVID-19 (a few samples of this study predate the infection). Cell type and time point are not known. The chain combines TRBV18 with TRBJ1-1, with 8 positions matching TRBD1. The CDR3 DNA sequence: TGTGCCAGATCACGAGGGACAGGCATGAACACTGAAGCTTTCTTT. Translated: CARSRGTGMNTEAFF.